The 30 T cell receptor beta chains given below trace back to one sample, sequenced in a study of metastatic and nonmetastatic thyroid tumors. MiXCR was used by TCRdb to re-call the PCR reads. The sample has 20,000 to 30,000 clones; roughly 13% are singletons. All patients were treatment-naive before thyroid surgery. Sequences were obtained from blood. The receptor source for this set is a female donor with papillary thyroid cancer or a benign thyroid nodule (not recorded which). Some clones in this sample may be carry-over from other donors' samples.

This clone was seen many times. This chain uses TRBV27 with TRBJ2-3; TRBD2 agrees at 10 bases. The CDR3 is 15 residues long. Unmatched junction bases numbered 4, after V lost 4 bases and J lost 3 bases. Germline V gives CDR1 MNHEY, CDR2 SMNVEV (reference sequence). CDR3 bases: TGTGCCAGCAGTTCAGCGGGAGGGCCGACAGATACGCAGTATTTT. Translated, it gives CASSSAGGPTDTQYF.

This clone was detected many times. The CDR3 DNA sequence: TGTGCCAGCAGCCAAGATGGGGCGGGAGGGGCCTACGAGCAGTACTTC. It specifies CASSQDGAGGAYEQYF. The chain is built from TRBV4-2 and TRBJ2-7; 9 positions agree with TRBD2. After removal of 0 bases from V and 2 bases from J, the junction contained 5 bases not matched to a gene. The CDR3 is 16 residues long. Germline CDR1 is LGHNA and CDR2 is YNFKEQ.

This clone came up many times. The chain employs TRBV13 and TRBJ2-7, with 10 positions matching TRBD2. Germline CDR1 is PRHDT and CDR2 is FYEKMQ (reference sequence). The CDR3 covers 20 residues. V gave up 4 bases and J gave up 3 bases; unmatched junction bases: 21. Here the CDR3 reads CASSSELGLLAGVNFYEQYF. The CDR3, as DNA: TGTGCCAGCAGCTCCGAGTTGGGGCTTCTAGCGGGAGTTAACTTCTACGAGCAGTACTTC.

With regard to this clone: At one boundary the junction diverges from the germline segment, which might be a read error. This sequence joins TRBV4-1 and TRBJ1-4; no definite D call. Germline V gene data show CDR1 as MGHRA and CDR2 as YSYEKL. The CDR3 runs to 16 residues. This CDR3 reads CASSQDVGLTNEKLVF. CDR3 sequence (DNA): TGCGCCAGCAGCCAAGATGTGGGATTAACTAATGAAAAACTGGTTTTT.

This clone is medium-sized. The CDR3 DNA follows: TGTGCCAGCAGTCCCTTACAGCGGGAGGGCCTTCCCGGGGAGCTGTTTTTT. It encodes CASSPLQREGLPGELFF. The V gene is TRBV28, the J gene TRBJ2-2; TRBD2 matches 10 bases. CDR3 size: 17 residues. Germline V lookup: CDR1 MDHEN, CDR2 SYDVKM. J lost 6 bases, V lost 5 bases, and 12 bases had no gene match.

This clone was detected many times. This chain links TRBV18 with TRBJ2-7; 7 nucleotides line up with TRBD2. V trimming: 2 bases; J trimming: 3 bases; junction bases outside the gene matches: 4. Germline V CDR1 and CDR2: KGHSH, LQKENI. The CDR3 has 14 residues. In DNA, the CDR3 is TGTGCCAGCTCACCAGCGGGAGAAGGCTACGAGCAGTACTTC. Translated, it gives CASSPAGEGYEQYF.

This clone was recorded at least ten times. The chain has TRBV5-6 and TRBJ2-1; D not certain. Trimming cost V 1 base and J 7 bases, with 3 bases left between them. This CDR3 has 11 residues. The germline V gene encodes CDR1 SGHDT and CDR2 YYEEEE. This CDR3 reads CASSLWNEQFF. The CDR3 region has the DNA TGTGCCAGCAGCTTGTGGAATGAGCAGTTCTTC.

The sample holds a few counts of this clone. The V call is TRBV19, the J call TRBJ2-7; 10 bases are a match to TRBD1. After removal of 1 base from V and 3 bases from J, the junction contained 3 bases not matched to a gene. The CDR3 is 15 amino acids. Per the germline V gene, CDR1 is LNHDA and CDR2 is SQIVND (reference sequence). DNA of the CDR3: TGTGCCAGTAGTATAGGGGGACAGGGGTTCTACGAGCAGTACTTC. It codes for CASSIGGQGFYEQYF.

This clone has a handful of counts. V and J are TRBV28 and TRBJ1-5; tentatively, D is TRBD1 (6 bases). The V end lost 6 bases, the J end lost 8 bases, and 17 bases lay between the germline ends. The CDR3 is made up of 14 amino acids. CDR1 is MDHEN and CDR2 is SYDVKM in the germline V gene. The CDR3 is CASSLPGHREPQHF. CDR3 nucleotide sequence: TGTGCCAGCAGCCTCCCGGGACACCGTGAGCCCCAGCATTTT. The variable domain in full, completed from reference TRBV28 and TRBJ1-5, reads DVKVTQSSRYLVKRTGEKVFLECVQDMDHENMFWYRQDPGLGLRLIYFSYDVKMKEKGDIPEGYSVSREKKERFSLILESASTNQTSMYLCASSLPGHREPQHFGDGTRLSIL.

This clone counts as medium-sized (0.01 to 0.1%). The chain couples TRBV3-1 to TRBJ2-7; TRBD2 agrees at 9 bases. Germline CDR1 reads LGHDT; CDR2 reads YNNKEL (reference sequence). This CDR3 comprises 16 residues. V lost 4 bases to trimming and J lost 1 base; unmatched junction nucleotides: 8. The CDR3 sequence is CASSPVSTSGSYEQYF. The DNA of the CDR3 is TGTGCCAGCAGCCCCGTTTCGACTAGCGGATCCTACGAGCAGTACTTC.

This clone is medium-sized within its sample. The V call is TRBV3-1, the J call TRBJ2-7; D possibly uses TRBD1 or TRBD2 (5 bases each). V was shortened by 5 bases and J by 4 bases, with 6 bases between the two germline ends. The CDR3 runs 11 residues. CDR1 and CDR2 (germline): LGHDT, YNNKEL (reference sequence). The CDR3 is CASSGGYEQYF. The CDR3, as DNA: TGTGCCAGCAGCGGGGGTTACGAGCAGTACTTC.

This clone was detected ten times or more. The V call is TRBV18, the J call TRBJ1-5; TRBD1 is a possible D gene (5 bases). The CDR3 is 14 residues long. The germline gives CDR1 KGHSH, CDR2 LQKENI. Deletions cut 1 base from V and 3 bases from J, with 7 bases between. Here the CDR3 reads CASSPQGTNQPQHF. The CDR3, as DNA: TGTGCCAGCTCACCACAGGGGACCAATCAGCCCCAGCATTTT.

In this sample, this clone turned up many times. The rearrangement joins TRBV2 to TRBJ2-5; 9 bases map to TRBD1. Germline-derived CDR1 and CDR2 are SNHLY and FYNNEI. This CDR3 region has 14 residues. Germline trimming cut 4 bases from V and 1 base from J; bases unmatched to any gene: 1. In DNA form, the CDR3 reads TGTGCCAGCAGTGGGGACAGGGCCCAAGAGACCCAGTACTTC. Its protein product is CASSGDRAQETQYF.

The rearrangement links TRBV20-1 to TRBJ2-7; TRBD1 matches at 8 bases. V was clipped by 3 bases and J by 2 bases; unmatched bases: 9. The germline CDR1 and CDR2 sequences are DFQATT and SNEGSKA (reference sequence). CDR3 length: 15 residues. The CDR3 loop reads CSARGTGTGPYEQYF. CDR3 DNA sequence: TGCAGTGCTAGGGGAACCGGGACAGGTCCCTACGAGCAGTACTTC.

J is TRBJ2-7 and V is TRBV6-1, with TRBD2 matching over 10 bases. The CDR3 extends over 15 amino acids. Germline V gives CDR1 MNHNS, CDR2 SASEGT. V shed 3 bases, J shed 3 bases, and the junction held 5 bases outside the gene matches. The CDR3 region is CASSDEREGFYEQYF. The DNA for the CDR3 is TGTGCCAGCAGTGATGAGCGGGAGGGCTTCTACGAGCAGTACTTC.

This clone was observed many times. CDR3 sequence: CASRTGAGYEQYF. The CDR3 bases are TGTGCCAGCAGGACAGGGGCAGGATACGAGCAGTACTTC. The gene calls are TRBV11-2 and TRBJ2-7; 8 nucleotides align to TRBD1. Germline loops: CDR1 SGHAT, CDR2 FQNNGV. The CDR3 sequence is 13 residues long. V trimming: 6 bases; J trimming: 4 bases; junction bases outside the gene matches: 5.

This clone rates as medium-sized. V gene TRBV6-1 combines with J gene TRBJ2-2; D is possibly TRBD2 (5 bases). This CDR3 contains 15 residues. V was clipped by 7 bases and J by 0 bases, with 12 bases between them. In germline, CDR1 is MNHNS, CDR2 SASEGT. The CDR3 sequence: CASTRPGTNTGELFF. In nucleotides, the CDR3 is TGTGCCAGCACCCGACCGGGGACGAACACCGGGGAGCTGTTTTTT.

This clone has at least ten counts. The gene calls are TRBV6-4 and TRBJ2-2; D is unclear. The CDR3 sequence is 14 residues long. V was clipped by 3 bases and J by 4 bases, with 9 bases between them. Germline CDR1 MRHNA, CDR2 SNTAGT. In DNA form, the CDR3 reads TGTGCCAGCAGTGAGGGGTCTACCACCGGGGAGCTGTTTTTT. This gives the protein CASSEGSTTGELFF.

This clone was detected ten times or more. This chain uses TRBV7-9 with TRBJ1-1; D unclear. Germline CDR1 and CDR2: SEHNR and FQNEAQ (reference sequence). The length of the CDR3 is 13 residues. V was trimmed by 6 bases and J by 7 bases, leaving 15 bases between them. For the CDR3, the DNA is TGTGCCAGCAGGTTTGTGGGTGGGAATGAAGCTTTCTTT. It specifies CASRFVGGNEAFF.

The chain links TRBV20-1 to TRBJ2-7, with 12 bases aligning to TRBD1. Trimming cost V 6 bases and J 6 bases; bases outside gene matches: 6. The CDR3 has 13 residues. Germline CDR1 reads DFQATT; CDR2 reads SNEGSKA (reference sequence). CDR3 residues: CSAGGQGAIEQYF. The CDR3 DNA sequence: TGCAGTGCCGGGGGACAGGGGGCTATCGAGCAGTACTTC.

J is TRBJ2-5 and V is TRBV20-1; 10 bases match TRBD2. The CDR3 contains 15 residues. CDR1 and CDR2 from the germline V gene are DFQATT and SNEGSKA (reference sequence). Trimming cost V 6 bases and J 7 bases; bases outside gene matches: 14. For the CDR3, the DNA is TGCAGTGCGCCCGCGGCAGCGGGAGGGTCGGGGACCCAGTACTTC. Its translation: CSAPAAAGGSGTQYF.

This clone was seen repeatedly, ten times or more. The chain couples TRBV11-2 to TRBJ1-5; unclear D gene. The CDR3 sequence is 13 residues long. V was cut by 0 bases and J by 9 bases, with 9 bases left in between. Germline values: CDR1 SGHAT, CDR2 FQNNGV. CDR3 sequence (DNA): TGTGCCAGCAGCTTAGAGTCGGCGGCGCCCCAGCATTTT. It yields the protein CASSLESAAPQHF.

This clone showed up many times. J is TRBJ2-5 and V is TRBV13; 8 bases fit TRBD2. This CDR3 region has 14 residues. Per germline, CDR1 PRHDT and CDR2 FYEKMQ (reference sequence). Trimming at V came to 4 bases and at J to 5 bases, leaving 6 bases not matched to a gene. The CDR3 DNA reads TGTGCCAGCAGCTCTGGGTCGGGGGGGGAGACCCAGTACTTC. Protein product: CASSSGSGGETQYF.

This clone was found many times. Within the sample, other DNA sequences also encode this same CDR3. The chain links TRBV6-1 to TRBJ1-1, with 10 bases lining up with TRBD1. J was trimmed by 11 bases and V by 6 bases; bases with no gene match: 9. This CDR3 has 13 amino acids. CDR1 is MNHNS, CDR2 SASEGT, per germline. The CDR3 DNA reads as TGTGCCAGCAGGGCTAGACAGGGGGCGCGGGCTTTCTTT. Protein product: CASRARQGARAFF.

This clone appeared many times. The chain employs TRBV10-1 and TRBJ2-2, with D maybe TRBD1 (6 bases). CDR1 is WNHNN and CDR2 is SYGVQD in the germline V gene (reference sequence). The CDR3 extends over 14 amino acids. Between the trimmed V and J ends, which lost 5 bases and 2 bases, there was a span of 9 bases. The CDR3 here is CASSPGQNTGELFF. Written as DNA, the CDR3 is TGCGCCAGCAGTCCGGGACAAAACACCGGGGAGCTGTTTTTT.

This clone was detected only a few times. The chain carries TRBV27 and TRBJ1-6, with unresolved D. The CDR3 contains 14 residues. Looked up from germline, CDR1 is MNHEY and CDR2 is SMNVEV (reference sequence). Trimming cost V 3 bases and J 4 bases, with 7 bases left between them. The DNA of the CDR3 is TGTGCCAGCAGTTTTGACAAATATAATTCACCCCTCCACTTT. It codes for CASSFDKYNSPLHF.

The sample holds many counts of this clone. The CDR3 DNA sequence: TGTGCCAGCTCACCAGGTGGAACGGGGGACATTCAGTACTTC. It translates to CASSPGGTGDIQYF. The chain links TRBV18 to TRBJ2-4, with D tentatively TRBD2 (6 bases). V was shortened by 2 bases and J by 8 bases, with 13 bases between the two germline ends. The CDR3 runs to 14 residues. Germline CDR1 and CDR2: KGHSH and LQKENI. Supplemented by reference TRBV18 and TRBJ2-4, the full variable domain reads NAGVMQNPRHLVRRRGQEARLRCSPMKGHSHVYWYRQLPEEGLKFMVYLQKENIIDESGMPKERFSAEFPKEGPSILRIQQVVRGDSAAYFCASSPGGTGDIQYFGAGTRLSVL.

This clone was seen at least ten times. The V gene is TRBV20-1, the J gene TRBJ2-3, with D uncertain. Germline V CDR1 and CDR2: DFQATT, SNEGSKA (reference sequence). V was pared by 2 bases and J by 3 bases, with 6 bases between. The CDR3 length is 12 residues. The CDR3 DNA follows: TGCAGTGCTAGACGGTTAACAGATACGCAGTATTTT. Translating it yields CSARRLTDTQYF.

In its sample, this clone was seen many times. The gene calls are TRBV28 and TRBJ2-4; 7 bases fit TRBD1. V shed 6 bases and J 7 bases; nucleotides not matched to a gene: 12. CDR3 length: 15 residues. Germline V gene lookup returns CDR1 MDHEN and CDR2 SYDVKM. The CDR3 nucleotides read TGTGCCAGCAGCCGACAGGGCGGTAGGAGTAACATTCAGTACTTC. The encoded protein is CASSRQGGRSNIQYF.

This clone was seen at least ten times. This chain uses TRBV7-9 with TRBJ1-6, with no clear D. The germline V gene encodes CDR1 SEHNR and CDR2 FQNEAQ (reference sequence). The CDR3 is 15 amino acids. V dropped 4 bases and J dropped 8 bases, with 15 bases sitting between them. This CDR3 reads CASSSAGRLYSPLHF. For the CDR3, the DNA is TGTGCCAGCAGCTCAGCAGGCAGACTCTATTCACCCCTCCACTTT.